This T cell receptor beta chain emerged from a study of CD8 T cells in ankylosing spondylitis. Comment on this clonotype: Its antigen remains unidentified.

This CDR3 spans 15 amino acids. With V trimmed by 4 bases and J by 6 bases, 6 bases remained unmatched. Germline V CDR1 and CDR2: LGHDT, YNNKEL (reference sequence). General observations from the study: Characteristic, it appeared, of ankylosing spondylitis blood was a TCR beta motif of several highly homologous variants. Within matched ankylosing spondylitis synovial fluid, disease-linked clones were reportedly significantly enriched.

A quantitative 5'-RACE method, one with molecular barcodes, was used to make TCR beta libraries. In TCRdb, the 5' RACE reads were re-called with MiXCR into one record per CDR3 protein. This sample has roughly 670,000 distinct CDR3 sequences, with under 20% found just once. The sequence came from a male donor with ankylosing spondylitis. The chain links TRBV3-1 to TRBJ1-2, with 12 bases fitting TRBD1. The sample taken for sequencing was blood, either unsorted or a sorted T cell fraction (not recorded which). CDR3 in DNA: TGTGCCAGCAGCCCCCGGGACAGGGGGCTGAATGGCTACACCTTC. Its protein is CASSPRDRGLNGYTF. The full variable domain, its missing parts supplied by reference TRBV3-1 and TRBJ1-2, is DTAVSQTPKYLVTQMGNDKSIKCEQNLGHDTMYWYKQDSKKFLKIMFSYNNKELIINETVPNRFSPKSPDKAHLNLHINSLELGDSAVYFCASSPRDRGLNGYTFGSGTRLTVV.